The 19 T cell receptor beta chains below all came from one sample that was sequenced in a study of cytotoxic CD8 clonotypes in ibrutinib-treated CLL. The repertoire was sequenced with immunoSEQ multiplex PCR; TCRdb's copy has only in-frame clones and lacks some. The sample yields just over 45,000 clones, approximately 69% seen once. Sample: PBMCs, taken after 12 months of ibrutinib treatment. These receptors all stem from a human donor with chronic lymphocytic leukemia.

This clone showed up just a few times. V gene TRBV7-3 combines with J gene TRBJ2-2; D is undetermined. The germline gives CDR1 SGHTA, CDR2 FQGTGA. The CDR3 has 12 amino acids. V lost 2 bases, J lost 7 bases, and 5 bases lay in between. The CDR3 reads CASSLVHGELFF. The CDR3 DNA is TGTGCCAGCAGCTTAGTTCACGGGGAGCTGTTTTTT.

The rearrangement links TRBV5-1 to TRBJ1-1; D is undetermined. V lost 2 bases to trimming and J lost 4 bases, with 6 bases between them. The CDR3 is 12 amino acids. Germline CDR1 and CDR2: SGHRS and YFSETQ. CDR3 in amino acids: CASSFGSTEAFF. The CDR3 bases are TGCGCCAGCAGCTTCGGGAGCACTGAAGCTTTCTTT. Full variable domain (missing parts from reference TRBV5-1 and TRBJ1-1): KAGVTQTPRYLIKTRGQQVTLSCSPISGHRSVSWYQQTPGQGLQFLFEYFSETQRNKGNFPGRFSGRQFSNSRSEMNVSTLELGDSALYLCASSFGSTEAFFGQGTRLTVV.

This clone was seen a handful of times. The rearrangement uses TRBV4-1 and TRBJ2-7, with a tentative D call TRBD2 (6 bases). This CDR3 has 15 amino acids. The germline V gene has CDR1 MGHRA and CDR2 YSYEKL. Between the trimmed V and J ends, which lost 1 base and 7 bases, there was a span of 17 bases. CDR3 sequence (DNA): TGCGCCAGCAGCCAAGGGAGGGGCTCGGGAAGGGAGCAGTACTTC. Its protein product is CASSQGRGSGREQYF.

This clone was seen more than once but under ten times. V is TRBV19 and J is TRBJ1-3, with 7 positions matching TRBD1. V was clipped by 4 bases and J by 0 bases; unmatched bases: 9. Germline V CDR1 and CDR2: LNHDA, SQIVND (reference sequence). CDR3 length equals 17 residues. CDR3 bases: TGTGCCAGTAGTAGAGACAGGGAATTATTCTCTGGAAACACCATATATTTT. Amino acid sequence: CASSRDRELFSGNTIYF. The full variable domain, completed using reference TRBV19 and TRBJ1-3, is DGGITQSPKYLFRKEGQNVTLSCEQNLNHDAMYWYRQDPGQGLRLIYYSQIVNDFQKGDIAEGYSVSREKKESFPLTVTSAQKNPTAFYLCASSRDRELFSGNTIYFGEGSWLTVV.

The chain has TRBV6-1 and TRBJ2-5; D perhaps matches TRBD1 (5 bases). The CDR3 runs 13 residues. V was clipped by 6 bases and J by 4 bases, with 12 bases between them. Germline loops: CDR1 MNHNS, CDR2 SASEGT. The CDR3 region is CASRPTELETQYF. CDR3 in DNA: TGTGCCAGCAGGCCGACAGAGTTAGAGACCCAGTACTTC.

The DNA of the CDR3 is TGCGCCAGCAGCTTGGCAGGGGCGAACACTGAAGCTTTCTTT. It codes for CASSLAGANTEAFF. The chain joins TRBV5-1 to TRBJ1-1; weak D call: TRBD1 (6 bases). The CDR3 sequence is 14 residues long. Trimming took 0 bases from V and 1 from J, leaving 7 bases between them. Germline values: CDR1 SGHRS, CDR2 YFSETQ.

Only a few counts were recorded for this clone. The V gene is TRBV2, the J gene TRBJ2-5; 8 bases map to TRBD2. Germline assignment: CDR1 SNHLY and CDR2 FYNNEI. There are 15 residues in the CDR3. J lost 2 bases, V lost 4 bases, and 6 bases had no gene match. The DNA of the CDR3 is TGTGCCAGCAGTGTGGTAGCGGGGACTCAAGAGACCCAGTACTTC. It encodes CASSVVAGTQETQYF.

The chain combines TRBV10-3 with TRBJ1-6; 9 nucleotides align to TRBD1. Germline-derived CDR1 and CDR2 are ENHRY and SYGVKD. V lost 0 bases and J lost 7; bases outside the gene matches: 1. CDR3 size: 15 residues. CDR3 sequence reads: CAISESGTGNSPLHF. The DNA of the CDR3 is TGTGCCATCAGTGAGTCCGGGACAGGGAATTCACCCCTCCACTTT.

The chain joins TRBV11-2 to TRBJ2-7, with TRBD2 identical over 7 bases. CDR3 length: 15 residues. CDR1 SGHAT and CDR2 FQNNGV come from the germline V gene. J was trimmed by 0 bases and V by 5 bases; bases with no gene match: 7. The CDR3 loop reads CASSPSGILSYEQYF. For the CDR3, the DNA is TGTGCCAGCAGCCCAAGCGGGATCCTCTCCTACGAGCAGTACTTC. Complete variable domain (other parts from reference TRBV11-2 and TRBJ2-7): EAGVAQSPRYKIIEKRQSVAFWCNPISGHATLYWYQQILGQGPKLLIQFQNNGVVDDSQLPKDRFSAERLKGVDSTLKIQPAKLEDSAVYLCASSPSGILSYEQYFGPGTRLTVT.

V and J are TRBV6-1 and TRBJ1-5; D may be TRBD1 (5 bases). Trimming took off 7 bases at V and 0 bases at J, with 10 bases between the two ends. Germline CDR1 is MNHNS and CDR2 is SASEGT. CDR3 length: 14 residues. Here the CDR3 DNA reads TGTGCCAGCAAGAGCAGGGATAGCAATCAGCCCCAGCATTTT. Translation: CASKSRDSNQPQHF.

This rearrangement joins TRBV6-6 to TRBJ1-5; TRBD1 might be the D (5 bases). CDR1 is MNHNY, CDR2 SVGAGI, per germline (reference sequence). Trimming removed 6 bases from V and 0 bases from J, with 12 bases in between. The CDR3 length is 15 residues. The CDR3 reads CASSPGLYSNQPQHF. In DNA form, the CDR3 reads TGTGCCAGCAGCCCAGGGCTGTATAGCAATCAGCCCCAGCATTTT.

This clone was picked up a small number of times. Here the CDR3 reads CASSVAGYGYTF. The CDR3 nucleotides read TGTGCCAGCAGTGTGGCCGGCTATGGCTACACCTTC. V usage is TRBV25-1 and J usage is TRBJ1-2; D unclear. This CDR3 is built from 12 residues. Looked up from germline, CDR1 is MGHDK and CDR2 is SYGVNS. V lost 4 bases, J lost 4 bases, and 7 bases lay in between.

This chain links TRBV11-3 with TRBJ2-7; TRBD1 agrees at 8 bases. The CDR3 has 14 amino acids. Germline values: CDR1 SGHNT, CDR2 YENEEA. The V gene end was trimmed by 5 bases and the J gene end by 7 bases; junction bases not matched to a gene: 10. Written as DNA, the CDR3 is TGTGCCAGCAGCACCGGGACAGGCTGGGGGGAGCAGTACTTC. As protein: CASSTGTGWGEQYF.

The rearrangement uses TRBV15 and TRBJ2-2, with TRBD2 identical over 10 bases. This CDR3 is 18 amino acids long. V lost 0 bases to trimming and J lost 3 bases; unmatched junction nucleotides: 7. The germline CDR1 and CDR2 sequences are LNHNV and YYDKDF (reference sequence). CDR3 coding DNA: TGTGCCACCAGCAGAGATCCGGGAGCGGGGGGGTACACCGGGGAGCTGTTTTTT. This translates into CATSRDPGAGGYTGELFF.

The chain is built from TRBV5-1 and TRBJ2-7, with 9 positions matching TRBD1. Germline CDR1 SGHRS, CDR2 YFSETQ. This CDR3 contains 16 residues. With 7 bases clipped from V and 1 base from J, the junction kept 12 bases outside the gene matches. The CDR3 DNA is TGCGCCAGCCGTGTCGACAGGGGGAAGGGGTCCTACGAGCAGTACTTC. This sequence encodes CASRVDRGKGSYEQYF.

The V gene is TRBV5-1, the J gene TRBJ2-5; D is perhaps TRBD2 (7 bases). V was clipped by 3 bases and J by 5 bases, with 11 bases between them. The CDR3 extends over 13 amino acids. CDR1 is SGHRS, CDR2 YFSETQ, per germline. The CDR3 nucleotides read TGCGCCAGCAGCTGGGGGGGGCTCGAGACCCAGTACTTC. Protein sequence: CASSWGGLETQYF. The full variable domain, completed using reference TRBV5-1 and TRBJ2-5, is KAGVTQTPRYLIKTRGQQVTLSCSPISGHRSVSWYQQTPGQGLQFLFEYFSETQRNKGNFPGRFSGRQFSNSRSEMNVSTLELGDSALYLCASSWGGLETQYFGPGTRLLVL.

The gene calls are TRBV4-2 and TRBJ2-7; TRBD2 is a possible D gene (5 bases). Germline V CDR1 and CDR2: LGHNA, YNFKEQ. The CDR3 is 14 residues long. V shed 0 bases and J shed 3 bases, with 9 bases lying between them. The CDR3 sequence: CASSQDSGSYEQYF. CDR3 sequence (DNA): TGTGCCAGCAGCCAAGATTCGGGGAGCTACGAGCAGTACTTC.

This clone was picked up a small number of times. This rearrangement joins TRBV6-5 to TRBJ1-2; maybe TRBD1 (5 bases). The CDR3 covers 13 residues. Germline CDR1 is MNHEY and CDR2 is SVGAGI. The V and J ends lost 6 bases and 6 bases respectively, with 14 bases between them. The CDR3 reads CASSLTVIHGYTF. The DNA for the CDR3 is TGTGCCAGCAGCCTGACAGTAATACATGGCTACACCTTC.

CDR3 DNA sequence: TGCGCCAGCAGCAGAACTAGCGGGGGTGCAGATACGCAGTATTTT. This gives the protein CASSRTSGGADTQYF. This chain links TRBV5-1 with TRBJ2-3, with 11 nucleotides matching TRBD2. The CDR3 extends over 15 amino acids. From germline, CDR1 is SGHRS and CDR2 YFSETQ. J lost 4 bases, V lost 4 bases, and 5 bases had no gene match.